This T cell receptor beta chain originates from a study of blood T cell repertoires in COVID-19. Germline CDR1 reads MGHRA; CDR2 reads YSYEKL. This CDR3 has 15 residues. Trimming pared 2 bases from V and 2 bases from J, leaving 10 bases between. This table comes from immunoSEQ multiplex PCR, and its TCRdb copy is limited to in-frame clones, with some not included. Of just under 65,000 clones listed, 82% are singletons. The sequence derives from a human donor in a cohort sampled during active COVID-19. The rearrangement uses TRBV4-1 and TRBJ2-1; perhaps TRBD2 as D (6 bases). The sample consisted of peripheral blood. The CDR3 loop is CASSQWDSTYNEQFF. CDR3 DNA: TGCGCCAGCAGCCAATGGGACTCCACCTACAATGAGCAGTTCTTC.